These T cell receptor beta chains were read from a single sample in a study of cytomegalovirus exposure and HLA in healthy donors. Libraries were prepared by immunoSEQ multiplex PCR; TCRdb keeps only in-frame clonotypes and omits some of them. The sample lists approximately 160,000 clones; roughly nine tenths were seen once. The sample taken for sequencing was PBMCs. Source of these receptors: a woman between 18 and 30 years old in good health and CMV-seropositive. Each CDR3 is given with its conserved first and last residue. A D gene is named only where the DNA matches it firmly. The listing skips clone size in some rows; elsewhere it reads once, few, many or a size class.

J: TRBJ2-3
size: -
D: -
V: TRBV11-2
DNA: TGTGCCAGCAGCCCCCAGACAGGAAGTTGGGCAGATACGCAGTATTTT
CDR3: CASSPQTGSWADTQYF

J: TRBJ1-4
size: few
D: TRBD1
V: TRBV6-1
DNA: TGTGCCAGCAGCTTGTCCGGGACAGGGTATGAAAAACTGTTTTTT
CDR3: CASSLSGTGYEKLFF

J: TRBJ2-7
size: -
D: TRBD1
V: TRBV27
DNA: TGTGCCAGCAGTCCCCGGGACAGAGGGGCCCTCTACGAGCAGTACTTC
CDR3: CASSPRDRGALYEQYF

J: TRBJ2-5
size: -
D: TRBD2
V: TRBV27
DNA: TGTGCCAGCAGTCCCGCGGGGACTAGCAGAGAGACCCAGTACTTC
CDR3: CASSPAGTSRETQYF

J: TRBJ2-3
size: -
D: -
V: TRBV21-1
DNA: TGTGCCAGCAGCAAAGCGCTTTGCGGTGTTGGGACAGCATACACAGATACGCAGTATTTT
CDR3: CASSKALCGVGTAYTDTQYF

J: TRBJ1-1
size: -
D: -
V: TRBV28
DNA: TGTGCCAGCAGTCCTCCGGGGTCCGGGCGAGTCGCTTTCTTT
CDR3: CASSPPGSGRVAFF

J: TRBJ2-7
size: -
D: TRBD1
V: TRBV28
DNA: TGTGCCAGCAGGCCTACAGGGGGATGGACCTACGAGCAGTACTTC
CDR3: CASRPTGGWTYEQYF

J: TRBJ2-7
size: -
D: -
V: TRBV6-5
DNA: TGTGCCAGCAGTAGACTGCGGGGCTACGAGCAGTACTTC
CDR3: CASSRLRGYEQYF

J: TRBJ2-3
size: -
D: TRBD2
V: TRBV30
DNA: TGTGCCTGGAGTGGGACTAGCGGGGGAACAGATACGCAGTATTTT
CDR3: CAWSGTSGGTDTQYF

J: TRBJ2-1
size: once
D: -
V: TRBV27
DNA: TGTGCCAGCAGTTTAGGAGCAGGGCATGAGCAGTTCTTC
CDR3: CASSLGAGHEQFF

J: TRBJ2-3
size: -
D: TRBD2
V: TRBV7-8
DNA: TGTGCCAGCAGGAATACCAGGCGGGGGGGCCCCGCAGATACGCAGTATTTT
CDR3: CASRNTRRGGPADTQYF

J: TRBJ2-7
size: once
D: TRBD1
V: TRBV5-4
DNA: TGTGCCGGCAGCTTGGGGGGACAGGGGTTTGCCTACGAGCAGTACTTC
CDR3: CAGSLGGQGFAYEQYF

J: TRBJ1-4
size: -
D: TRBD1
V: TRBV7-8
DNA: TGTGCCAGCAGCCTTGACACAGGGGGCGCGGGTGAAAAACTGTTTTTT
CDR3: CASSLDTGGAGEKLFF

J: TRBJ1-2
size: -
D: -
V: TRBV5-1
DNA: TGCGCCAGCAGCCTGGGGACATTGGGCCCATATGGCTACACCTTC
CDR3: CASSLGTLGPYGYTF

J: TRBJ1-1
size: -
D: -
V: TRBV29-1
DNA: TGCAGCGTTGAAGATCAGCGTAACACTGAAGCTTTCTTT
CDR3: CSVEDQRNTEAFF

J: TRBJ2-2
size: -
D: -
V: TRBV11-2
DNA: TGTGCCAGCAGCTTAGAGAGGAGCGGGGAGCTGTTTTTT
CDR3: CASSLERSGELFF

J: TRBJ1-2
size: few
D: -
V: TRBV10-3
DNA: TGTGCCATCACCTCAGCTGGGCCCGGGGACTACACCTTC
CDR3: CAITSAGPGDYTF

J: TRBJ1-1
size: -
D: TRBD1
V: TRBV7-2
DNA: TGTGCCAGCAGCCCCCCCCCGACAGGGGCGAACACTGAAGCTTTCTTT
CDR3: CASSPPPTGANTEAFF

J: TRBJ2-5
size: -
D: TRBD2
V: TRBV27
DNA: TGTGCCAGCAGTTTATCGGTGGGGACTAGCGGGAGAATAGAGACCCAGTACTTC
CDR3: CASSLSVGTSGRIETQYF

J: TRBJ2-4
size: -
D: TRBD1
V: TRBV6-6
DNA: TGTGCCAGCGCCGGGGACAGGGGCGCCAAAAACATTCAGTACTTC
CDR3: CASAGDRGAKNIQYF